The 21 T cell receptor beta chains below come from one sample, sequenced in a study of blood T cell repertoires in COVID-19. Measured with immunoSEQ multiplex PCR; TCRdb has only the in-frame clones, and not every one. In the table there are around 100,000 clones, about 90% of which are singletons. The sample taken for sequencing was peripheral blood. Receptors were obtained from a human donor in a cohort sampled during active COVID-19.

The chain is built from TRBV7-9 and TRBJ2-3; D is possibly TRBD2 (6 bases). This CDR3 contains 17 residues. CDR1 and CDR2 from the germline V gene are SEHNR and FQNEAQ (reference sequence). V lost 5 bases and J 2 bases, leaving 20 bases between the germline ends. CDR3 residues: CASSRTGKRAYTDTQYF. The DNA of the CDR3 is TGTGCCAGCAGCCGGACCGGGAAGCGGGCATACACAGATACGCAGTATTTT. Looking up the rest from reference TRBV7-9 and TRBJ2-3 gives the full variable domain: DTGVSQNPRHKITKRGQNVTFRCDPISEHNRLYWYRQTLGQGPEFLTYFQNEAQLEKSRLLSDRFSAERPKGSFSTLEIQRTEQGDSAMYLCASSRTGKRAYTDTQYFGPGTRLTVL.

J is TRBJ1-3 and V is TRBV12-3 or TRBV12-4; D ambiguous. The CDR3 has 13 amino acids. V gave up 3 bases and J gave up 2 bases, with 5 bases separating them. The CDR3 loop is CASSFGAGNTIYF. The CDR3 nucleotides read TGTGCCAGCAGTTTCGGGGCTGGAAACACCATATATTTT.

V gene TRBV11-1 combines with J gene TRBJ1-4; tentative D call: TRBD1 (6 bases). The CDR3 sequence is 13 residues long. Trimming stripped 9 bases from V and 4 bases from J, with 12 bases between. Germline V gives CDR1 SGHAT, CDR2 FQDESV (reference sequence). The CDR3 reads CASGGDRNEKLFF. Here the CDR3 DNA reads TGTGCCAGTGGGGGCGACCGTAATGAAAAACTGTTTTTT.

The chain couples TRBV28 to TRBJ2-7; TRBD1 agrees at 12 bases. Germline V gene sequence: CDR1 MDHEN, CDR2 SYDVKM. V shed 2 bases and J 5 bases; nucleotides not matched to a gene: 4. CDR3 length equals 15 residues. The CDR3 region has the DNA TGTGCCAGCAGTTTAGAGGGACAGGGGGCAAACGAGCAGTACTTC. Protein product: CASSLEGQGANEQYF.

The CDR3 here is CASAGYYWGQGASYEQYF. For the CDR3, the DNA is TGTGCCAGCGCGGGGTATTATTGGGGACAGGGGGCTTCCTACGAGCAGTACTTC. This chain connects TRBV2 to TRBJ2-7, with 12 bases aligning to TRBD1. The length of the CDR3 is 18 residues. Trimming removed 8 bases from V and 1 base from J; junction bases left unmatched: 15. Germline V gives CDR1 SNHLY, CDR2 FYNNEI.

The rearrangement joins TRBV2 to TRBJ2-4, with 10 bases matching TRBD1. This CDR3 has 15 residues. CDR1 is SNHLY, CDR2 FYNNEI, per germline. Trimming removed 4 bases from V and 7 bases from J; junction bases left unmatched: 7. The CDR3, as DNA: TGTGCCAGCAGTGCTCCGACAGGGGGCAGGAACATTCAGTACTTC. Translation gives CASSAPTGGRNIQYF.

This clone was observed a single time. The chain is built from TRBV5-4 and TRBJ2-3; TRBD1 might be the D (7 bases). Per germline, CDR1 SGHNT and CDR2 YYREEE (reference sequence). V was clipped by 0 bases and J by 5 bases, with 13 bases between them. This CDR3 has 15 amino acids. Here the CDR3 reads CASSLAEGAVDTQYF. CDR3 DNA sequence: TGTGCCAGCAGCTTGGCGGAGGGGGCGGTAGATACGCAGTATTTT.

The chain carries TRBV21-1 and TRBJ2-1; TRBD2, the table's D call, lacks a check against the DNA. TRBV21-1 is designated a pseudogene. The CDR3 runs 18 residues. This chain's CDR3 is CASSSPAGLAGGNNEQFF. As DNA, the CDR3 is TGTGCCAGCAGCAGCCCCGCGGGACTAGCGGGAGGGAACAATGAGCAGTTCTTC.

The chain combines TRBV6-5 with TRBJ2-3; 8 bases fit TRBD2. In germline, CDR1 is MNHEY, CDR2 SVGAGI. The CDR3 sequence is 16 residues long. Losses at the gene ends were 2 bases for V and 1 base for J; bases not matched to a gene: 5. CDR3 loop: CASSYASGPRTDTQYF. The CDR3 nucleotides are TGTGCCAGCAGTTACGCTAGCGGGCCCCGCACAGATACGCAGTATTTT.

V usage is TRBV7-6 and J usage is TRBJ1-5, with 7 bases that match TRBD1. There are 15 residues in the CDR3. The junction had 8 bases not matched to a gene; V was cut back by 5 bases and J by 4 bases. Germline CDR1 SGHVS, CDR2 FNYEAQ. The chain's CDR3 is CASSTTGVKNQPQHF. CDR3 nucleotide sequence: TGTGCCAGCAGCACAACAGGGGTAAAGAATCAGCCCCAGCATTTT.

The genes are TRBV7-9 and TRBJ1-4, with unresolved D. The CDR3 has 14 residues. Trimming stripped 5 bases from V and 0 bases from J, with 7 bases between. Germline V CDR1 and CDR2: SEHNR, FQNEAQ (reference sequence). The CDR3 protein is CASSPSSTNEKLFF. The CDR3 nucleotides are TGTGCCAGCAGCCCGAGCTCAACTAATGAAAAACTGTTTTTT.

CDR3 DNA sequence: TGTGCCAGCAGCGGGGTGGGTAGCGGGAGAGCGACCCAGTACTTC. Amino acids: CASSGVGSGRATQYF. The V and J genes are TRBV7-6 and TRBJ2-5; 9 nucleotides align to TRBD2. After removal of 5 bases from V and 7 bases from J, the junction contained 11 bases not matched to a gene. The CDR3 loop spans 15 amino acids. Germline CDR1 reads SGHVS; CDR2 reads FNYEAQ.

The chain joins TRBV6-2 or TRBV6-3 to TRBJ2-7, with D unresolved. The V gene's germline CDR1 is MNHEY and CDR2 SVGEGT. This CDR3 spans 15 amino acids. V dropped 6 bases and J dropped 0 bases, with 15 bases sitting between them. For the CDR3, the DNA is TGTGCCAGCAGCAACGCCCTTCCGAGCTCCTACGAGCAGTACTTC. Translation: CASSNALPSSYEQYF.

The chain's CDR3 is CASSSRGAGGGAGTDTQYF. DNA of the CDR3: TGTGCCAGCAGCTCTAGAGGGGCTGGCGGGGGGGCCGGCACAGATACGCAGTATTTT. The J gene is TRBJ2-3, the V gene TRBV13, with 9 nucleotides matching TRBD2. Germline V gives CDR1 PRHDT, CDR2 FYEKMQ (reference sequence). The CDR3 contains 19 residues. Trimming took 4 bases from V and 1 from J; bases not matched to a gene: 15.

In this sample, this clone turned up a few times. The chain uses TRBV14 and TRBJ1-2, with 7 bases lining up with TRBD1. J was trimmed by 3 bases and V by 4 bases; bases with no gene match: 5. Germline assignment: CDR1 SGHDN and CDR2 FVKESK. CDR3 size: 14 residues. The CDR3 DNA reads TGTGCCAGCAGCCGGGCCGGGACAGACTATGGCTACACCTTC. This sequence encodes CASSRAGTDYGYTF.

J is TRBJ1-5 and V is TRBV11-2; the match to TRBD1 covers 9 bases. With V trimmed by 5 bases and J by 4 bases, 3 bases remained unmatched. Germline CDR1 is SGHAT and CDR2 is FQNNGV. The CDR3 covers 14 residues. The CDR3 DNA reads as TGTGCCAGCAGCCAGGGACAGGGAAATCAGCCCCAGCATTTT. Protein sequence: CASSQGQGNQPQHF.

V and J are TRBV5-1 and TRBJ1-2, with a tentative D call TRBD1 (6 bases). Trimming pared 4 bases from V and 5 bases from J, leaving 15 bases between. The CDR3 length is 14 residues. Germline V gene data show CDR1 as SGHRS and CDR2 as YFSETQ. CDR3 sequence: CASSPPQDRYGYTF. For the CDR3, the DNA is TGCGCCAGCAGCCCGCCACAGGACAGATATGGCTACACCTTC. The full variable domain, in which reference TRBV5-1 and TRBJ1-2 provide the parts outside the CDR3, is KAGVTQTPRYLIKTRGQQVTLSCSPISGHRSVSWYQQTPGQGLQFLFEYFSETQRNKGNFPGRFSGRQFSNSRSEMNVSTLELGDSALYLCASSPPQDRYGYTFGSGTRLTVV.

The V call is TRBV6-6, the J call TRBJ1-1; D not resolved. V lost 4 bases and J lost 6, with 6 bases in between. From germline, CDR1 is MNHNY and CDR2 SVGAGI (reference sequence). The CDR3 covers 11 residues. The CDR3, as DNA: TGTGCCAGCAGTTTAGTTCCTGAAGCTTTCTTT. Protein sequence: CASSLVPEAFF.

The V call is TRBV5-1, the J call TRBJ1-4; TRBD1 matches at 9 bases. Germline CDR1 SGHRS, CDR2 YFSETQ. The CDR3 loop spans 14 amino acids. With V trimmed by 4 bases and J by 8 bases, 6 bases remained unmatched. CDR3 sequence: CASSDRQGGEKLFF. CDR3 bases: TGCGCCAGCAGCGATCGACAGGGGGGGGAAAAACTGTTTTTT.

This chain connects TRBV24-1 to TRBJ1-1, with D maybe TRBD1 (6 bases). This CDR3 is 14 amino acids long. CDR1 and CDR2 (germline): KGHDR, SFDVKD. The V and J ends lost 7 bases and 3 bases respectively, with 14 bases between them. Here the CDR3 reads CATSQGLGDTEAFF. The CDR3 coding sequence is TGTGCCACCAGCCAGGGGCTTGGGGACACTGAAGCTTTCTTT.

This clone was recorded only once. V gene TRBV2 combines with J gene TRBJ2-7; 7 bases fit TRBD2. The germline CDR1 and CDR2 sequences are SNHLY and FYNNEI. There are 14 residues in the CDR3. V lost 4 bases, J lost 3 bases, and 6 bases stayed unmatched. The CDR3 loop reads CASSGAGVIYEQYF. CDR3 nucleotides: TGTGCCAGCAGTGGGGCGGGAGTTATCTACGAGCAGTACTTC.